This passage covers 2 T cell receptor beta chains from one sample sequenced in a study of beta chain features in type 1 diabetes. Every bit of the isolated RNA underwent reverse transcription, so sequencing read expressed TCRB transcripts. Assay used: immunoSEQ multiplex PCR; TCRdb lists only in-frame clones, some missing. The table records about 290,000 clones, approximately 8% of them present only once. The sample comprised central memory CD4+ T cells from blood. These receptors were obtained from a woman between 18 and 30 years old in good health.

This clone was counted only a few times. V and J are TRBV7-3 and TRBJ1-5; D is ambiguous. Germline CDR1 is SGHTA and CDR2 is FQGTGA. The ends were cut back, 5 bases at V and 5 bases at J, with 10 bases in the middle. This CDR3 spans 13 amino acids. CDR3 nucleotides: TGTGCCAGCAGCCCTACTTACGATCAGCCCCAGCATTTT. It is translated as CASSPTYDQPQHF.

In its sample, this clone was seen a few times. The CDR3 DNA is TGTGCCAGCAGCTCTACTAACGGGGACGGCGAAGCTTTCTTT. Encoded protein: CASSSTNGDGEAFF. V gene TRBV7-6 combines with J gene TRBJ1-1; a possible D gene is TRBD1 (5 bases). Germline CDR1 and CDR2: SGHVS and FNYEAQ. V shed 4 bases and J shed 8 bases, with 17 bases lying between them. CDR3 size: 14 residues.